The 12 T cell receptor beta chains listed next were all sequenced from one sample in a study of tumor-infiltrating lymphocytes in primary liver carcinoma (TCRdb year 2017). Blood RNA was extracted from unsorted whole blood using TRIzol reagent, and germline DNA was obtained with the DNeasy Blood & Tissue kit. Sequenced using an Illumina HiSeq 2500. Starting from approximately 0.5 ug total RNA, TCRbeta-specific cDNA was produced by reverse transcription with a constant-region primer and ProtoScript II reverse transcriptase. Three nested multiplex PCR rounds, following a slightly modified ARM-PCR procedure, were used to build the TCRbeta libraries. Each of the first two PCR rounds ran for approximately 10 cycles using multiplex TRBV1-TRBV30 forward primers together with a Cbeta reverse primer. TCRdb trimmed public reads at Q25 via fastp, called clones via MiXCR and kept in-frame beta chains. Each CDR3 protein appears once, grouped with its most common genes and DNA. The sample table lists 250,000 to 400,000 distinct CDR3 sequences, 50% to 70% of them with a count of one. The ten biggest clones cover more than 8.5% of the sample.

Sequencing was performed on peripheral blood. The receptors derive from a man aged 35 to 55 with primary liver carcinoma and hepatitis B virus infection.

Of note for this clonotype: One end of the junction does not line up with germline, which may come from a read error. The chain couples TRBV7-3 to TRBJ1-1; no reliable D call. The CDR3 sequence is 13 residues long. Germline assignment: CDR1 SGHTA and CDR2 FQGTGA. CDR3 coding DNA: TGTGCCATCAGCTTAAGAATGAACACTGAAGCTTTCTTT. It yields the protein CAISLRMNTEAFF.

This clonotype appeared many times. The V and J genes are TRBV10-3 and TRBJ1-1; D is undetermined. The CDR3 totals 13 residues. Germline V gene sequence: CDR1 ENHRY, CDR2 SYGVKD. The V end lost 3 bases, the J end lost 1 base, and 6 bases lay between the germline ends. The CDR3 here is CAISDGPNTEAFF. CDR3 sequence (DNA): TGTGCCATCAGTGACGGACCGAACACTGAAGCTTTCTTT.

Concerning this clonotype itself: Sequence at one end of the junction differs from germline and may be a read error. The V and J genes are TRBV5-6 and TRBJ2-1; TRBD2 agrees at 14 bases. The CDR3 contains 14 residues. Germline assignment: CDR1 SGHDT and CDR2 YYEEEE. In DNA, the CDR3 is TGTGCCTGCAGCCGACTAGCGGGAGGGAATGAGCAGTTCTTC. Residues: CACSRLAGGNEQFF.

This clonotype was detected only a few times. A single base separates this from a much larger clone, so it may be a read error. The V and J genes are TRBV6-5 and TRBJ1-6; possibly TRBD1 for D (5 bases). The CDR3 is made up of 13 amino acids. Germline CDR1 and CDR2: MNHEY and SVGAGI. For the CDR3, the DNA is TGTGCCGGCAGCTCTCACCAGACAGCACCCCTCCACTTT. Translating it yields CAGSSHQTAPLHF.

The chain couples TRBV4-2 to TRBJ2-7, with D tentatively TRBD1 or TRBD2 (6 bases each). V was shortened by 4 bases and J by 7 bases, with 20 bases between the two germline ends. The CDR3 is made up of 15 amino acids. Germline lookup yields CDR1 LGHNA and CDR2 YNFKEQ. The CDR3, as DNA: TGTGCCAGCAGCCCCTGGGGCAGGGGAGGCCATGAGCAGTACTTC. It translates to CASSPWGRGGHEQYF.

Regarding this clonotype: An end of the junction does not agree with germline; a read error may underlie this. The chain joins TRBV11-2 to TRBJ1-2, with 8 nucleotides matching TRBD1. The CDR3 loop spans 14 amino acids. The V gene's germline CDR1 is SGHAT and CDR2 FQNNGV. The CDR3: CANSAGTGFYGYIF. The DNA of the CDR3 is TGTGCCAACAGTGCCGGGACAGGCTTCTATGGCTACATCTTC.

This clonotype was recorded a few times. The V call is TRBV7-9, the J call TRBJ2-3; D may be TRBD1 (6 bases). The CDR3 length is 16 residues. V gave up 0 bases and J gave up 2 bases, with 12 bases separating them. CDR1 is SEHNR, CDR2 FQNEAQ, per germline (reference sequence). The CDR3 DNA follows: TGTGCCAGCAGCTTAGCCCGAGGACAGTCCACAGATACGCAGTATTTT. Translation: CASSLARGQSTDTQYF.

As to this clonotype: Possible read error: a much larger clone is one base away. This chain links TRBV12-3 or TRBV12-4 with TRBJ2-1; weak D call: TRBD2 (5 bases). V lost 7 bases, J lost 8 bases, and 15 bases lay in between. This CDR3 comprises 13 residues. Here the CDR3 DNA reads TGTGCCAGCAAGACTATCGCCTGGGATGAGCAGTTCTTC. Translated: CASKTIAWDEQFF.

This clonotype occurred many times. The chain has TRBV12-3 or TRBV12-4 and TRBJ2-7, with 8 bases that match TRBD1. This CDR3 contains 15 residues. The junction had 4 bases not matched to a gene; V was cut back by 3 bases and J by 0 bases. The CDR3, as DNA: TGTGCCAGCAGTTTTGGACAGGGCGTCTCCTACGAGCAGTACTTC. Amino acids: CASSFGQGVSYEQYF.

CDR3 sequence (DNA): TGTGCCAGCAGTTTATACCCCCCTAGTGCCGAGCAGTACTTC. Its protein is CASSLYPPSAEQYF. J is TRBJ2-7 and V is TRBV28; D is unclear. Germline lookup yields CDR1 MDHEN and CDR2 SYDVKM. The germline V and J ends were trimmed by 1 base and 6 bases, with 13 bases remaining between them. The CDR3 length is 14 residues.

The V and J genes are TRBV28 and TRBJ2-3; TRBD2 agrees at 8 bases. Unmatched junction bases numbered 15, after V lost 6 bases and J lost 13 bases. In germline, CDR1 is MDHEN, CDR2 SYDVKM. The CDR3 contains 14 residues. The CDR3 here is CASSNGLAQNIEYF. The CDR3 DNA follows: TGTGCCAGCAGCAACGGACTAGCACAGAACATCGAGTATTTT.

This clonotype was seen once. A much larger clonotype is one base distant, so this may be a read error. The genes are TRBV6-2 or TRBV6-3 and TRBJ2-7; 8 bases agree with TRBD1. The V segment lost 7 bases and the J segment 3 bases; nucleotides outside the gene matches: 14. The CDR3 consists of 16 residues. Germline V lookup: CDR1 MNHEY, CDR2 SVGEGT. CDR3 in DNA: TGTGCCAGCACCGTTAGGACAGGGCGGGTGTACTACGAGCAGTACTTC. Translated: CASTVRTGRVYYEQYF.